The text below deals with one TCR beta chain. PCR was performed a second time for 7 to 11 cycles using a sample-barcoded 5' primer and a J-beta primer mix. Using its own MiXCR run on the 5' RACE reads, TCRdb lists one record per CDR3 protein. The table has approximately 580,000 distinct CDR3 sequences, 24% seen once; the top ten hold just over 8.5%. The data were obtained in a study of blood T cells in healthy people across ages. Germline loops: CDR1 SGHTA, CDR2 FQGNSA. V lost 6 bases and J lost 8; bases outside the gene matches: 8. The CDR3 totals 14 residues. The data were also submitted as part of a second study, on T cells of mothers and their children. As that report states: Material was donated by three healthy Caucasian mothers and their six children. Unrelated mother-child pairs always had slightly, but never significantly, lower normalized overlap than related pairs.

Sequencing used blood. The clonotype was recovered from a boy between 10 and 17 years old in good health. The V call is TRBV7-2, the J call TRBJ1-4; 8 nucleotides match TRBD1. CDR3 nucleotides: TGTGCCAGCAGTTGGGGGGCAGGGGGCGAAAAACTGTTTTTT. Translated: CASSWGAGGEKLFF.